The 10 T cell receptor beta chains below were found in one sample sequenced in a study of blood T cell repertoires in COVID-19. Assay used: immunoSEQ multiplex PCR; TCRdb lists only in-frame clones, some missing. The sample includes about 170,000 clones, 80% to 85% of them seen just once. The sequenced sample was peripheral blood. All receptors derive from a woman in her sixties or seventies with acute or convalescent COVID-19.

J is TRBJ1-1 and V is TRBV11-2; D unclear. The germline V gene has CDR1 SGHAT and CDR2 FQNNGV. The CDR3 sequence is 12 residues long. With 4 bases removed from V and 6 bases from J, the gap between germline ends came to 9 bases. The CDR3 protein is CASSSESAEAFF. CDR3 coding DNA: TGTGCCAGCAGCTCAGAATCCGCTGAAGCTTTCTTT.

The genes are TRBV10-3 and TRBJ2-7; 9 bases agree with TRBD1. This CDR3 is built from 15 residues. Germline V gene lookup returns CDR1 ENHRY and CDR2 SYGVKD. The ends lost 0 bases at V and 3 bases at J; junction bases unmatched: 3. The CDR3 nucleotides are TGTGCCATCAGTGAGTCTGGGACAGGGAACTACGAGCAGTACTTC. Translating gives CAISESGTGNYEQYF.

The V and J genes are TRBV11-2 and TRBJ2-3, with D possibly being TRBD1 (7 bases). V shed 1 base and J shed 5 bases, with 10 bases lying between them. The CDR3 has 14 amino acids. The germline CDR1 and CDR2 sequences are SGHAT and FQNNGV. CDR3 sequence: CASSLVQGGDTQYF. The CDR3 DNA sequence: TGTGCCAGCAGCTTAGTGCAGGGGGGAGATACGCAGTATTTT.

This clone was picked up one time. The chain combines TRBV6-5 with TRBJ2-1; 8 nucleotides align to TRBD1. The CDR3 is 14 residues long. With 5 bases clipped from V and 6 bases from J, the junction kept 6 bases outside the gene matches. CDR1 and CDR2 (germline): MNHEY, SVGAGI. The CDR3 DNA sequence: TGTGCCAGCAGTAAGGGACAGGAGTCCAATGAGCAGTTCTTC. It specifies CASSKGQESNEQFF.

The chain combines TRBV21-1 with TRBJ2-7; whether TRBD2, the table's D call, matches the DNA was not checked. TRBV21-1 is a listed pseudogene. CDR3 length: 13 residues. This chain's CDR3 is CASSTLGSYEQYF. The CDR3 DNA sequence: TGTGCCAGCAGCACCCTAGGCTCCTACGAGCAGTACTTC.

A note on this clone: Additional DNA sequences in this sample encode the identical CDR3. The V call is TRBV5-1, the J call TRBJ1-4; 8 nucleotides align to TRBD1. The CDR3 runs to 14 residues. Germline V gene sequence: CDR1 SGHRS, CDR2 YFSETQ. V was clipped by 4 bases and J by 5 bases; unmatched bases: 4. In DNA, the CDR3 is TGCGCCAGCAGCCTCGGGACAGGAAATGAAAAACTGTTTTTT. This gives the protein CASSLGTGNEKLFF.

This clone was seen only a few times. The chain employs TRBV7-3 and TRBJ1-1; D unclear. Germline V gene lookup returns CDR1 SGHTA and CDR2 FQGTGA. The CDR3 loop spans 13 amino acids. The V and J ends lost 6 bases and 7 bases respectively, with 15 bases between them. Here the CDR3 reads CASSLRPGSEAFF. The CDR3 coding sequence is TGTGCCAGCAGTTTACGCCCCGGGAGTGAAGCTTTCTTT.

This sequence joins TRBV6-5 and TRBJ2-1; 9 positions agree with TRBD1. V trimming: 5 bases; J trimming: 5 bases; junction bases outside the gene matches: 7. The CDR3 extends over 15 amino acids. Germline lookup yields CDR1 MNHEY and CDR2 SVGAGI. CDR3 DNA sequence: TGTGCCAGCAGTCTTGACAGGGGGTACCACAATGAGCAGTTCTTC. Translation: CASSLDRGYHNEQFF.

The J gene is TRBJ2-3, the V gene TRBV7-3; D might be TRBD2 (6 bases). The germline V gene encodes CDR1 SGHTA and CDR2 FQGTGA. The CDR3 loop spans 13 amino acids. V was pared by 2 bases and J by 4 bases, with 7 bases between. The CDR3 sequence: CASSLGGADTQYF. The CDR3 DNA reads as TGTGCCAGCAGCTTAGGCGGGGCAGATACGCAGTATTTT.

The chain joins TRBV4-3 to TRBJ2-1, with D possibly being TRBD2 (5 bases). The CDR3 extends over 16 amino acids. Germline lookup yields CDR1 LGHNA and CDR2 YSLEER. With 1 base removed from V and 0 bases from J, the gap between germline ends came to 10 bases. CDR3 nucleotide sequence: TGCGCCAGCAGCCAAGCCGGGAAGAGCTCCTACAATGAGCAGTTCTTC. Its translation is CASSQAGKSSYNEQFF.